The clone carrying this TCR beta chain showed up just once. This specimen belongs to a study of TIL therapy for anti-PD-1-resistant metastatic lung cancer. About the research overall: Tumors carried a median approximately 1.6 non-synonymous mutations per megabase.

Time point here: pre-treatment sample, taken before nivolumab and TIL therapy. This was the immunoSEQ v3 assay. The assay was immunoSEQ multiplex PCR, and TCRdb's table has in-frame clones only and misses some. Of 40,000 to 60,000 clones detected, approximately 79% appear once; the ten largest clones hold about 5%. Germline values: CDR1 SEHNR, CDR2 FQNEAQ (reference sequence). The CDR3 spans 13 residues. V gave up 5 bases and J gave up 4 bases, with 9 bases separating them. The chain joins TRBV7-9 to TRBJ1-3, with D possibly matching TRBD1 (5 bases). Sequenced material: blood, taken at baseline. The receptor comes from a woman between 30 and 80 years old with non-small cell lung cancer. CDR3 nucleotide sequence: TGTGCCAGCAGCAGGGACGGAGGAAACACCATATATTTT. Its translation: CASSRDGGNTIYF. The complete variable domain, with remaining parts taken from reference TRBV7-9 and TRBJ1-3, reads DTGVSQNPRHKITKRGQNVTFRCDPISEHNRLYWYRQTLGQGPEFLTYFQNEAQLEKSRLLSDRFSAERPKGSFSTLEIQRTEQGDSAMYLCASSRDGGNTIYFGEGSWLTVV.